A single sample gave rise to the 13 T cell receptor beta chains below, sequenced in a study of radiotherapy plus CTLA-4 blockade in lung cancer. Repertoires were generated with immunoSEQ multiplex PCR, while TCRdb's copy carries only in-frame clones and drops some. Of 85,000 to 90,000 clones in the sample, about 88% were seen once. The specimen was peripheral blood, collected from a patient treated with radiotherapy plus ipilimumab. These receptors were taken from a human donor with non-small cell lung cancer that progressed on radiotherapy plus ipilimumab.

The chain has TRBV27 and TRBJ2-2; no clear D. Germline values: CDR1 MNHEY, CDR2 SMNVEV (reference sequence). Trimming removed 5 bases from V and 6 bases from J, with 7 bases in between. The CDR3 is made up of 12 amino acids. The CDR3, as DNA: TGTGCCAGCAGTCGGTTTCCCGGGGAGCTGTTTTTT. Encoded protein: CASSRFPGELFF.

This rearrangement joins TRBV13 to TRBJ1-3; D unresolved. V lost 3 bases and J lost 1, with 13 bases in between. Germline V gene data show CDR1 as PRHDT and CDR2 as FYEKMQ (reference sequence). This CDR3 has 16 amino acids. Here the CDR3 reads CASSFLSFSSGNTIYF. For the CDR3, the DNA is TGTGCCAGCAGCTTCTTAAGTTTTTCTTCTGGAAACACCATATATTTT.

This rearrangement joins TRBV7-9 to TRBJ1-1; 7 positions match TRBD1. The CDR3 runs 14 residues. J lost 5 bases, V lost 3 bases, and 6 bases had no gene match. Germline V gives CDR1 SEHNR, CDR2 FQNEAQ (reference sequence). The CDR3 sequence: CASSFIQGQTEAFF. DNA of the CDR3: TGTGCCAGCAGCTTCATACAGGGGCAGACTGAAGCTTTCTTT.

V is TRBV7-2 and J is TRBJ1-1, with 10 bases identical to TRBD1. V shed 11 bases and J 3 bases; nucleotides not matched to a gene: 12. Per the germline V gene, CDR1 is SGHTA and CDR2 is FQGNSA. This CDR3 has 15 residues. The CDR3 DNA sequence: TGTGCCGGCTTTGAGGGACAGGGGACGTACACTGAAGCTTTCTTT. Protein sequence: CAGFEGQGTYTEAFF.

This clone came up once. The chain links TRBV6-5 to TRBJ2-1; D unresolved. The CDR3 is 13 residues long. Per germline, CDR1 MNHEY and CDR2 SVGAGI. V was clipped by 6 bases and J by 5 bases, with 11 bases between them. The CDR3 sequence is CASRAHRNNEQFF. The CDR3 DNA follows: TGTGCCAGCAGGGCACATCGAAACAATGAGCAGTTCTTC.

In this sample, this clone turned up a few times. The genes are TRBV7-9 and TRBJ1-6, with 8 bases that match TRBD1. Germline V lookup: CDR1 SEHNR, CDR2 FQNEAQ (reference sequence). The V segment lost 5 bases and the J segment 2 bases; nucleotides outside the gene matches: 5. The CDR3 extends over 16 amino acids. The CDR3, as DNA: TGTGCCAGCAGCCACGACAGGGGCACCTATAATTCACCCCTCCACTTT. As protein: CASSHDRGTYNSPLHF.

This chain connects TRBV5-1 to TRBJ2-1, with D unresolved. The CDR3 spans 13 residues. Per germline, CDR1 SGHRS and CDR2 YFSETQ. V lost 1 base and J 5 bases, leaving 7 bases between the germline ends. CDR3 sequence reads: CASSLQTDNEQFF. CDR3 bases: TGCGCCAGCAGCTTGCAGACCGACAATGAGCAGTTCTTC. Full variable domain (missing parts from reference TRBV5-1 and TRBJ2-1): KAGVTQTPRYLIKTRGQQVTLSCSPISGHRSVSWYQQTPGQGLQFLFEYFSETQRNKGNFPGRFSGRQFSNSRSEMNVSTLELGDSALYLCASSLQTDNEQFFGPGTRLTVL.

This rearrangement joins TRBV5-1 to TRBJ2-7, with TRBD2 matching 13 bases. In germline, CDR1 is SGHRS, CDR2 YFSETQ. Trimming cost V 4 bases and J 1 base; bases outside gene matches: 8. This CDR3 region has 17 residues. This CDR3 reads CASSLGTSGVESYEQYF. The CDR3 region has the DNA TGCGCCAGCAGCCTTGGGACTAGCGGGGTCGAATCCTACGAGCAGTACTTC.

V gene TRBV7-2 combines with J gene TRBJ1-2; possible D gene TRBD1, 6 bases. The V end was cut by 2 bases, the J end by 4 bases, with 11 bases between. Germline CDR1 and CDR2: SGHTA and FQGNSA. The CDR3 contains 14 residues. The CDR3 bases are TGTGCCAGCAGCTTATCTCCAGGGGTCTATGGCTACACCTTC. It encodes CASSLSPGVYGYTF.

CDR3 loop: CASSLAIFKTYGYTF. Here the CDR3 DNA reads TGTGCCAGCAGCTTGGCAATCTTCAAAACCTATGGCTACACCTTC. The chain employs TRBV5-4 and TRBJ1-2; no definite D call. The CDR3 covers 15 residues. Germline V gene lookup returns CDR1 SGHNT and CDR2 YYREEE (reference sequence). V was trimmed by 0 bases and J by 4 bases, leaving 13 bases between them.

This clone was recorded once. The chain employs TRBV28 and TRBJ1-6; 8 bases fit TRBD1. The CDR3 length is 18 residues. From germline, CDR1 is MDHEN and CDR2 SYDVKM. The ends lost 3 bases at V and 4 bases at J; junction bases unmatched: 11. CDR3 nucleotides: TGTGCCAGCAGTTTCCTATGGGGACAGGACCGTTATAATTCACCCCTCCACTTT. This encodes CASSFLWGQDRYNSPLHF.

This sequence joins TRBV2 and TRBJ1-1; TRBD1 matches at 8 bases. CDR1 and CDR2 from the germline V gene are SNHLY and FYNNEI. The CDR3 has 15 amino acids. The J segment lost 5 bases and the V segment lost 7 bases, leaving 12 bases of the junction unmatched. CDR3 nucleotide sequence: TGTGCCAGCATGGATAGACAGGGGAAAGGGACTGAAGCTTTCTTT. It is translated as CASMDRQGKGTEAFF. The full variable domain, rest sourced from reference TRBV2 and TRBJ1-1, is EPEVTQTPSHQVTQMGQEVILRCVPISNHLYFYWYRQILGQKVEFLVSFYNNEISEKSEIFDDQFSVERPDGSNFTLKIRSTKLEDSAMYFCASMDRQGKGTEAFFGQGTRLTVV.

The chain has TRBV19 and TRBJ1-2, with D unclear. Germline CDR1 LNHDA, CDR2 SQIVND (reference sequence). Trimming left V 2 bases short and J 5 bases short, with 15 bases between. This CDR3 spans 15 amino acids. CDR3 nucleotide sequence: TGTGCCAGTAGTATACCCACCGCACACCAATATGGCTACACCTTC. Protein: CASSIPTAHQYGYTF.